A single sample gave rise to the 3 T cell receptor beta chains below, sequenced in a study of stem cell transplantation in POMP-related autoinflammatory disease. Clones were sequenced by immunoSEQ multiplex PCR, and TCRdb holds only the in-frame ones, with some missing. The repertoire has about 6,900 clones, about four fifths of them found once; the top ten carry about 4.6%. Sequenced sample: a CXCR5-defined cell subset from PBMCs. The source is a human donor in good health.

The chain joins TRBV28 to TRBJ1-5; TRBD1 matches at 7 bases. The length of the CDR3 is 15 residues. Germline lookup yields CDR1 MDHEN and CDR2 SYDVKM. Trimming took 6 bases from V and 5 from J; bases not matched to a gene: 10. CDR3 in amino acids: CASSQGGGVDQPQHF. The CDR3 bases are TGTGCCAGCAGCCAGGGGGGCGGAGTGGATCAGCCCCAGCATTTT.

This rearrangement joins TRBV7-2 to TRBJ2-5; either TRBD1 or TRBD2 may fit D (5 bases each). Germline V lookup: CDR1 SGHTA, CDR2 FQGNSA. The ends were cut back, 1 base at V and 14 bases at J, with 20 bases in the middle. The CDR3 is 14 residues long. CDR3 amino acids: CASSLDQGPTFRYF. The CDR3 bases are TGTGCCAGCAGCTTAGATCAGGGACCTACGTTCCGCTACTTC.

The chain joins TRBV18 to TRBJ1-1, with D possibly matching TRBD1 (5 bases). V lost 6 bases and J lost 7, with 9 bases in between. CDR3 length equals 11 residues. Germline CDR1 and CDR2: KGHSH and LQKENI. This CDR3 reads CASSRDFEAFF. The CDR3 DNA reads TGTGCCAGCTCTCGGGACTTTGAAGCTTTCTTT.